Sequencing of this TCR beta chain was carried out in a study of yellow fever vaccine responses in identical twins. Overall study results and limits: Each twin's T cell response to the vaccine was reported to look partly convergent and partly personalized.

On this clonotype: The antigen remains undetermined.

Germline V gives CDR1 SGHAT, CDR2 FQDESV (reference sequence). V lost 10 bases and J lost 5, with 18 bases in between. The CDR3 covers 14 residues. In TCRdb, the RT-PCR reads were re-called with MiXCR into one record per CDR3 protein. The table lists about 3,000 distinct CDR3 sequences, 80% to 90% of them singletons. The rearrangement uses TRBV11-1 and TRBJ2-1; TRBD1 or TRBD2 may be the D gene (6 bases each). Source: T cells from blood (PBMCs), unsorted or a sorted subset (not recorded which), taken before or after yellow fever vaccination (not recorded which). The clonotype was recovered from a woman younger than 30 who received the yellow fever vaccine. Here the CDR3 reads CATLGGGNHNEQFF. As DNA, the CDR3 is TGTGCCACCCTAGGAGGGGGGAACCACAATGAGCAGTTCTTC. The full variable domain, rest sourced from reference TRBV11-1 and TRBJ2-1, is EAEVAQSPRYKITEKSQAVAFWCDPISGHATLYWYRQILGQGPELLVQFQDESVVDDSQLPKDRFSAERLKGVDSTLKIQPAELGDSAMYLCATLGGGNHNEQFFGPGTRLTVL.